Listed below are T cell receptor beta chains from one sample, sequenced in a study of CD8+ T cells in alopecia areata. This table comes from immunoSEQ multiplex PCR, and its TCRdb copy is limited to in-frame clones, with some not included. The sample shows 150,000 to 200,000 clones, around 60% of them seen only once. This material consisted of CD4+ T cells sorted from blood, taken at week 0. All receptors come from a human donor with alopecia areata. The CDR3 runs from the conserved cysteine through the conserved F or W. D genes are given only for firm matches. Clone size is stated in some rows and not others, as once, few, many or a class when expanded.

j_call	v_call	d_call	clone_size	cdr3_aa	cdr3_nt
TRBJ2-7	TRBV5-1	TRBD2	.	CASSAGGSYEQYF	TGCGCCAGCAGCGCGGGGGGCTCCTACGAGCAGTACTTC
TRBJ1-2	TRBV23-1	.	once	CASSQSRDYGYTF	TGCGCCAGCAGTCAAAGCAGGGATTATGGCTACACCTTC
TRBJ1-6	TRBV30	.	.	CAWSVRPARKNNSPLHF	TGTGCCTGGAGTGTTCGGCCAGCTCGGAAAAATAATTCACCCCTCCACTTT
TRBJ2-7	TRBV27	TRBD2	.	CASSRRGATYEQYF	TGTGCCAGCAGTCGGCGGGGGGCTACCTACGAGCAGTACTTC
TRBJ1-5	TRBV5-6	.	.	CASSFTGGAGQPQHF	TGTGCCAGCAGCTTCACGGGGGGGGCGGGTCAGCCCCAGCATTTT
TRBJ2-7	TRBV11-2	.	few	CASSHKYEQYF	TGTGCCAGCAGCCACAAGTACGAGCAGTACTTC
TRBJ2-3	TRBV2	.	.	CASTAGGGTQYF	TGTGCCAGCACCGCCGGAGGGGGTACGCAGTATTTT
TRBJ2-7	TRBV9	.	.	CASSVRNGGEQYF	TGTGCCAGCAGCGTTCGAAACGGGGGCGAGCAGTACTTC
TRBJ1-1	TRBV29-1	.	.	CSVWAREGRTEAFF	TGCAGCGTTTGGGCTAGGGAAGGTAGAACTGAAGCTTTCTTT
TRBJ2-7	TRBV30	.	.	CAWSDGGLYEQYF	TGTGCCTGGAGTGACGGGGGGCTGTACGAGCAGTACTTC
TRBJ2-2	TRBV30	.	.	CAWNQAGINTGELFF	TGTGCCTGGAATCAAGCAGGGATAAACACCGGGGAGCTGTTTTTT
TRBJ2-3	TRBV13	.	many	CASSLYDGAGLRDTQYF	TGTGCCAGCAGCTTATACGATGGGGCAGGGCTTCGGGATACGCAGTATTTT
TRBJ2-3	TRBV5-1	.	.	CASCTTGSPSRTDTQYF	TGCGCCAGCTGCACGACTGGTAGCCCCTCTCGCACAGATACGCAGTATTTT
TRBJ1-1	TRBV29-1	.	few	CSVARMNTEAFF	TGCAGCGTTGCGAGGATGAACACTGAAGCTTTCTTT
TRBJ1-2	TRBV29-1	.	.	CSVGLGDGYTF	TGCAGCGTTGGACTAGGGGATGGCTACACCTTC
TRBJ2-7	TRBV12-5	TRBD1	.	CASGPQGATGYEQYF	TGTGCTAGTGGTCCCCAGGGGGCTACGGGCTACGAGCAGTACTTC
TRBJ1-5	TRBV29-1	TRBD1	once	CSVGQGVNQPQHF	TGCAGCGTCGGACAGGGGGTCAATCAGCCCCAGCATTTT
TRBJ1-4	TRBV30	.	.	CAWSAQGPREKLFF	TGTGCCTGGAGTGCACAGGGTCCGAGGGAAAAACTGTTTTTT
TRBJ1-4	TRBV6-5	.	.	CASSPSVGANEKLFF	TGTGCCAGCAGCCCCTCGGTGGGGGCTAATGAAAAACTGTTTTTT
TRBJ2-7	TRBV7-2	.	few	CASSLGVTPSYEQYF	TGTGCCAGCAGCTTAGGAGTGACACCTTCCTACGAGCAGTACTTC
TRBJ1-2	TRBV2	.	.	CASSEGRAMYGYTF	TGTGCCAGCAGTGAGGGAAGGGCTATGTATGGCTACACCTTC
TRBJ2-5	TRBV30	.	.	CAWNPGGSGRTQYF	TGTGCCTGGAATCCTGGGGGGTCCGGGCGGACCCAGTACTTC
TRBJ1-6	TRBV19	.	few	CASSRDRVGISPLHF	TGTGCCAGTAGTCGGGACCGCGTGGGAATCTCACCCCTCCACTTT
TRBJ1-2	TRBV29-1	TRBD1	.	CSVGEGGQGRNYGYTF	TGCAGCGTTGGCGAGGGAGGACAGGGAAGAAACTATGGCTACACCTTC
TRBJ2-5	TRBV5-1	TRBD2	.	CASSRETSGGATQYF	TGCGCCAGCAGCCGTGAGACTAGCGGGGGGGCGACCCAGTACTTC
TRBJ1-1	TRBV2	.	.	CASSVQGFGTEAFF	TGTGCCAGCAGCGTTCAGGGGTTCGGCACTGAAGCTTTCTTT
TRBJ1-4	TRBV29-1	.	.	CSVGGQSNEKLFF	TGCAGCGTTGGTGGTCAGTCTAATGAAAAACTGTTTTTT
TRBJ2-3	TRBV5-1	.	.	CASQQIHSTDTQYF	TGCGCCAGCCAACAGATACACAGCACAGATACGCAGTATTTT
TRBJ2-3	TRBV7-2	.	.	CASNYSAPVLRTDTQYF	TGTGCCAGCAATTACAGTGCCCCGGTACTCCGCACAGATACGCAGTATTTT
TRBJ2-2	TRBV5-4	.	.	CASSFGLLGTGELFF	TGTGCCAGCAGCTTCGGTCTATTGGGGACCGGGGAGCTGTTTTTT
TRBJ1-6	TRBV11-2	TRBD1	.	CASSPTGGNSPLHF	TGTGCCAGCAGCCCCACAGGGGGTAATTCACCCCTCCACTTT
TRBJ2-7	TRBV29-1	.	.	CSVASGTGLGAEQYF	TGCAGCGTTGCCTCAGGGACGGGGCTCGGGGCCGAGCAGTACTTC
TRBJ1-2	TRBV15	TRBD1	.	CATSRDRRQGMRYTF	TGTGCCACCAGCAGAGATCGGCGACAGGGGATGCGCTACACCTTC
TRBJ1-3	TRBV10-3	.	.	CAISGNPGRGDTIYF	TGTGCCATCAGTGGAAATCCGGGTCGGGGGGACACCATATATTTT
TRBJ1-1	TRBV18	.	.	CASSPGEELEAFF	TGTGCCAGCTCACCTGGGGAGGAGCTTGAAGCTTTCTTT
TRBJ2-3	TRBV5-4	.	.	CASSLRAPRADTQYF	TGTGCCAGCAGCTTGCGGGCACCCCGTGCAGATACGCAGTATTTT
TRBJ2-7	TRBV29-1	.	.	CSVEDSASSYEQYF	TGCAGCGTTGAAGATAGTGCCTCCTCCTACGAGCAGTACTTC
TRBJ2-1	TRBV7-6	TRBD1	once	CASSLVIGTGYNEQFF	TGTGCCAGCAGCTTAGTGATTGGGACAGGATACAATGAGCAGTTCTTC
TRBJ2-3	TRBV29-1	.	.	CSACSLTDTQYF	TGCAGCGCTTGCTCCCTCACAGATACGCAGTATTTT
TRBJ2-3	TRBV7-2	TRBD2	.	CASSLGSGGYNTDTQYF	TGTGCCAGCAGCTTAGGGAGCGGGGGTTACAACACAGATACGCAGTATTTT
TRBJ2-1	TRBV9	TRBD2	few	CASSVSSGAEEQFF	TGTGCCAGCAGCGTAAGTAGCGGGGCAGAAGAGCAGTTCTTC
TRBJ2-6	TRBV28	.	few	CASSPYSGANVLTF	TGTGCCAGCAGTCCCTACTCTGGGGCCAACGTCCTGACTTTC
TRBJ2-1	TRBV6-1	.	.	CASSDSGDFNEQFF	TGTGCCAGCAGTGATTCGGGAGACTTCAATGAGCAGTTCTTC
TRBJ2-1	TRBV7-2	.	.	CASSLDPGGYEQFF	TGTGCCAGCAGCTTAGATCCGGGGGGCTATGAGCAGTTCTTC
TRBJ1-1	TRBV5-1	.	.	CASRVAENTEAFF	TGCGCCAGCAGGGTGGCGGAGAACACTGAAGCTTTCTTT
TRBJ2-7	TRBV5-1	.	once	CASSLASGPEQYF	TGCGCCAGCAGCTTGGCCTCGGGGCCCGAGCAGTACTTC
TRBJ2-7	TRBV4-1	TRBD1	.	CASSQDPTGNSYEQYF	TGCGCCAGCAGCCAAGATCCGACAGGGAACTCCTACGAGCAGTACTTC
TRBJ2-3	TRBV7-8	.	.	CASSLRGARDTQYF	TGTGCCAGCAGCTTACGGGGGGCTCGAGATACGCAGTATTTT
TRBJ1-6	TRBV5-1	.	.	CASRTDPGSPLHF	TGCGCCAGCAGGACGGACCCAGGATCACCCCTCCACTTT